These T cell receptor beta chains were read from a single sample in a study of cytomegalovirus exposure and HLA in healthy donors. Produced via immunoSEQ multiplex PCR; TCRdb's table is partial and in-frame only. The sample has 100,000 to 150,000 clones; approximately 79% are singletons. Sequencing was carried out using PBMCs. These receptors were taken from a young man in good health and CMV-seronegative. Each CDR3 is given with its conserved first and last residue. The order of the fields is J gene, clone size, V gene, D gene, CDR3 protein, CDR3 DNA. D genes are given only for firm matches. Clone size is not always given. Where it is, it says once, few, many or a class for expanded clones.

>TRBJ2-2|NA|TRBV19|NA
CASSSRGFYTGELFF
TGTGCCAGTAGCTCGAGGGGGTTTTACACCGGGGAGCTGTTTTTT
>TRBJ2-2|NA|TRBV25-1|TRBD1
CASSLVRPQGANGELFF
TGTGCCAGCAGCTTAGTCCGTCCACAGGGGGCAAACGGGGAGCTGTTTTTT
>TRBJ1-5|few|TRBV6-1|TRBD1
CASSRDSNQPQHF
TGTGCCAGCAGTCGGGACAGTAATCAGCCCCAGCATTTT
>TRBJ1-5|NA|TRBV19|NA
CASSLGGQPQHF
TGTGCCAGTAGTCTTGGCGGTCAGCCCCAGCATTTT
>TRBJ2-7|NA|TRBV6-5|TRBD2
CASSTSGGTSYEQYF
TGTGCCAGCAGCACCAGCGGGGGGACATCCTACGAGCAGTACTTC
>TRBJ2-1|few|TRBV5-1|TRBD2
CASSLGAGRSSYNEQFF
TGCGCCAGCAGCTTGGGAGCGGGGCGAAGCTCCTACAATGAGCAGTTCTTC
>TRBJ1-2|NA|TRBV6-5|NA
CASSYSSTRISYTF
TGTGCCAGCAGTTACTCGTCGACCAGGATTTCCTACACCTTC
>TRBJ1-2|NA|TRBV5-4|TRBD1
CASSKTGTAFGYTF
TGTGCCAGCAGTAAGACCGGGACAGCTTTTGGCTACACCTTC
>TRBJ2-4|NA|TRBV6-6|NA
CASSWTVRNIQYF
TGTGCCAGCAGTTGGACAGTCAGGAACATTCAGTACTTC
>TRBJ1-3|NA|TRBV2|NA
CASSEGAGLWNTIYF
TGTGCCAGCAGTGAAGGGGCAGGGCTTTGGAACACCATATATTTT
>TRBJ2-7|few|TRBV10-3|TRBD2
CAISDRLAGAMNEQYF
TGTGCCATCAGTGATCGGCTAGCGGGGGCGATGAACGAGCAGTACTTC
>TRBJ2-2|NA|TRBV2|NA
CASNLMGSTGELFF
TGTGCCAGCAACCTGATGGGGAGCACCGGGGAGCTGTTTTTT
>TRBJ1-5|few|TRBV7-4|TRBD1
CASSLGTGSNQPQHF
TGTGCCAGCAGCTTAGGGACAGGGAGCAATCAGCCCCAGCATTTT